Following are 29 T cell receptor beta chains from one sample sequenced in a study of neoadjuvant nivolumab and ipilimumab in lung cancer. Sequenced by immunoSEQ multiplex PCR; TCRdb stores in-frame clones only, minus some. The sample lists about 20,000 clones; 70% to 80% were seen once. The sample consisted of tumor tissue, taken after neoadjuvant nivolumab, alone or with ipilimumab, at or shortly before surgery. Every receptor here comes from an adult with non-small cell lung cancer.

This clone was picked up one time. V and J are TRBV5-4 and TRBJ2-7; 10 bases match TRBD1. CDR1 is SGHNT and CDR2 is YYREEE in the germline V gene (reference sequence). The CDR3 is 15 amino acids. With V trimmed by 4 bases and J by 3 bases, 7 bases remained unmatched. The CDR3 DNA reads TGTGCCAGCAGCGAGGCCGGGACAGGGGTCTACGAGCAGTACTTC. Residues: CASSEAGTGVYEQYF. Based on the CDR3 plus reference TRBV5-4 and TRBJ2-7, the full variable domain is ETGVTQSPTHLIKTRGQQVTLRCSSQSGHNTVSWYQQALGQGPQFIFQYYREEENGRGNFPPRFSGLQFPNYSSELNVNALELDDSALYLCASSEAGTGVYEQYFGPGTRLTVT.

The CDR3: CASSPGGQGYEQYF. The CDR3 DNA sequence: TGTGCCAGCAGCCCGGGGGGCCAGGGCTACGAGCAGTACTTC. This sequence joins TRBV5-6 and TRBJ2-7; perhaps TRBD2 as D (7 bases). CDR3 length equals 14 residues. The germline gives CDR1 SGHDT, CDR2 YYEEEE. Trimming shortened V by 4 bases and J by 3 bases, and 14 bases separated the two germline ends.

The chain combines TRBV5-4 with TRBJ1-2; 10 bases are a match to TRBD1. This CDR3 is built from 13 residues. Germline CDR1 and CDR2: SGHNT and YYREEE (reference sequence). V shed 0 bases, J shed 8 bases, and the junction held 1 base outside the gene matches. The CDR3 nucleotides read TGTGCCAGCAGCTTGGAGACAGGGGGCGGCTACACCTTC. This encodes CASSLETGGGYTF.

The rearrangement uses TRBV29-1 and TRBJ2-3; TRBD1 aligns across 11 bases. The CDR3 has 13 residues. Germline V gene data show CDR1 as SQVTM and CDR2 as ANQGSEA. Trimming removed 2 bases from V and 10 bases from J; junction bases left unmatched: 5. DNA of the CDR3: TGCAGCGTTGAAAGGGACAGGGGGGGCCCGCAGTATTTT. It specifies CSVERDRGGPQYF.

The chain combines TRBV2 with TRBJ1-6, with 8 bases aligning to TRBD1. The CDR3 consists of 15 residues. The J segment lost 9 bases and the V segment lost 2 bases, leaving 6 bases of the junction unmatched. Germline values: CDR1 SNHLY, CDR2 FYNNEI. The chain's CDR3 is CASSEMGQVGSPLHF. CDR3 coding DNA: TGTGCCAGCAGTGAAATGGGACAGGTCGGTTCACCCCTCCACTTT.

The chain is built from TRBV7-8 and TRBJ2-7; a weak D match, TRBD1 (6 bases). Looked up from germline, CDR1 is SGHVS and CDR2 is FQNEAQ. The CDR3 has 13 amino acids. V was trimmed by 3 bases and J by 2 bases, leaving 8 bases between them. CDR3 amino acids: CASSLAGAYEQYF. The CDR3, as DNA: TGTGCCAGCAGCTTGGCAGGGGCCTACGAGCAGTACTTC.

V usage is TRBV25-1 and J usage is TRBJ1-2; D ambiguous. The CDR3 is 14 amino acids. Trimming removed 2 bases from V and 7 bases from J, with 14 bases in between. The germline V gene has CDR1 MGHDK and CDR2 SYGVNS. DNA for the CDR3: TGTGCCAGCAGTGAAGTTGGCGGCCGTGGTGGCTACACCTTC. It translates to CASSEVGGRGGYTF.

The genes are TRBV5-1 and TRBJ1-2; D is unresolved. CDR3 length equals 15 residues. V lost 4 bases and J lost 8, with 21 bases in between. The germline CDR1 and CDR2 sequences are SGHRS and YFSETQ. The CDR3 DNA reads TGCGCCAGCAGCGAGGGAGCCAGCTATTTAGGGGGCTACACCTTC. The encoded protein is CASSEGASYLGGYTF. The variable domain in full, with the rest retrieved from reference TRBV5-1 and TRBJ1-2, is KAGVTQTPRYLIKTRGQQVTLSCSPISGHRSVSWYQQTPGQGLQFLFEYFSETQRNKGNFPGRFSGRQFSNSRSEMNVSTLELGDSALYLCASSEGASYLGGYTFGSGTRLTVV.

The rearrangement uses TRBV11-1 and TRBJ1-2; the D is unclear. Trimming left V 1 base short and J 0 bases short, with 9 bases between. The V gene's germline CDR1 is SGHAT and CDR2 FQDESV (reference sequence). The CDR3 has 15 residues. CDR3 sequence reads: CASSLDIKPNYGYTF. CDR3 bases: TGTGCCAGCAGCTTAGATATAAAGCCTAACTATGGCTACACCTTC.

V and J are TRBV6-5 and TRBJ2-5; D unresolved. CDR3 length: 13 amino acids. V gave up 2 bases and J gave up 2 bases, with 6 bases separating them. Germline lookup yields CDR1 MNHEY and CDR2 SVGAGI. The CDR3 DNA reads as TGTGCCAGCAGTTACAACCCGCAAGAGACCCAGTACTTC. It is translated as CASSYNPQETQYF.

This clone was seen more than once but under ten times. V gene TRBV6-6 combines with J gene TRBJ2-7; unclear D gene. The V gene lost 2 bases and the J gene lost 5 bases, with 13 bases spanning the gap. Germline CDR1 reads MNHNY; CDR2 reads SVGAGI (reference sequence). The CDR3 is made up of 14 amino acids. The CDR3 nucleotides are TGTGCCAGCAGTTACCCCTTGGACCTGGACGAGCAGTACTTC. It yields the protein CASSYPLDLDEQYF.

The chain carries TRBV6-1 and TRBJ1-2; no firm D call. V lost 2 bases to trimming and J lost 0 bases, with 10 bases between them. CDR3 length: 15 residues. The V gene's germline CDR1 is MNHNS and CDR2 SASEGT. CDR3: CASSEFGGANYGYTF. The CDR3 region has the DNA TGTGCCAGCAGTGAATTCGGCGGGGCTAACTATGGCTACACCTTC.

The V call is TRBV5-1, the J call TRBJ2-2; D remains ambiguous. V was trimmed by 2 bases and J by 2 bases, leaving 7 bases between them. Germline CDR1 reads SGHRS; CDR2 reads YFSETQ. This CDR3 region has 14 residues. The CDR3 is CASSLAQNTGELFF. CDR3 in DNA: TGCGCCAGCAGCTTAGCCCAAAACACCGGGGAGCTGTTTTTT.

Only a few counts were recorded for this clone. This chain connects TRBV10-1 to TRBJ1-5, with D uncertain. The CDR3 runs to 12 residues. Germline-derived CDR1 and CDR2 are WNHNN and SYGVQD (reference sequence). Trimming took 1 base from V and 9 from J, leaving 7 bases between them. The CDR3 coding sequence is TGCGCCAGCAGTGAGTTTCGACCGCCCCAGCATTTT. Translation: CASSEFRPPQHF.

The chain links TRBV5-5 to TRBJ2-2; possibly TRBD2 for D (5 bases). V gave up 4 bases and J gave up 1 base, with 11 bases separating them. CDR3 length equals 15 residues. CDR1 is SGHKS and CDR2 is YYEKEE in the germline V gene (reference sequence). The CDR3 loop reads CASSPEELNTGELFF. The CDR3 DNA reads TGTGCCAGCAGCCCGGAGGAGCTGAACACCGGGGAGCTGTTTTTT.

This clone was recorded a few times. V and J are TRBV29-1 and TRBJ1-1, with D unclear. Germline CDR1 reads SQVTM; CDR2 reads ANQGSEA. This CDR3 spans 13 amino acids. V shed 4 bases and J shed 3 bases, with 12 bases lying between them. CDR3 in DNA: TGCAGCGTTGTCCCTTCCCGAGACACTGAAGCTTTCTTT. Amino acid sequence: CSVVPSRDTEAFF.

The rearrangement links TRBV11-2 to TRBJ1-1; tentatively, D is TRBD1 (5 bases). Germline CDR1 SGHAT, CDR2 FQNNGV. V was pared by 0 bases and J by 10 bases, with 15 bases between. CDR3 size: 14 residues. In DNA, the CDR3 is TGTGCCAGCAGCTTAGAAGCAGGGAATTGGGTAGCTTTCTTT. The encoded protein is CASSLEAGNWVAFF.

The chain carries TRBV29-1 and TRBJ1-1, with a possible D match to TRBD1 (5 bases). The CDR3 spans 12 residues. From germline, CDR1 is SQVTM and CDR2 ANQGSEA. Trimming took off 6 bases at V and 4 bases at J, with 12 bases between the two ends. The CDR3 region has the DNA TGCAGCGTAGCGGTCGGGGGCACTGAAGCTTTCTTT. Protein: CSVAVGGTEAFF.

The CDR3 is CASSGRDPRGHEQYF. As DNA, the CDR3 is TGTGCCAGCAGTGGCCGGGACCCCCGAGGCCACGAGCAGTACTTC. The rearrangement links TRBV2 to TRBJ2-7; either TRBD1 or TRBD2 may supply D (5 bases each). Germline V lookup: CDR1 SNHLY, CDR2 FYNNEI. V was trimmed by 4 bases and J by 5 bases, leaving 18 bases between them. The CDR3 loop spans 15 amino acids.

This rearrangement joins TRBV5-4 to TRBJ2-2; D is uncertain. V shed 0 bases and J shed 6 bases, with 9 bases lying between them. The CDR3 is made up of 14 amino acids. CDR1 SGHNT and CDR2 YYREEE come from the germline V gene (reference sequence). The CDR3 DNA is TGTGCCAGCAGCTTGGAGTCTTACCCCGGGGAGCTGTTTTTT. This gives the protein CASSLESYPGELFF. Drawing the rest from reference TRBV5-4 and TRBJ2-2, the complete variable domain is ETGVTQSPTHLIKTRGQQVTLRCSSQSGHNTVSWYQQALGQGPQFIFQYYREEENGRGNFPPRFSGLQFPNYSSELNVNALELDDSALYLCASSLESYPGELFFGEGSRLTVL.

The chain combines TRBV10-3 with TRBJ2-3; D ambiguous. The V and J ends lost 5 bases and 0 bases respectively, with 0 bases between them. This CDR3 region has 11 residues. Germline CDR1 reads ENHRY; CDR2 reads SYGVKD. CDR3 DNA: TGTGCCATCAGTAGCACAGATACGCAGTATTTT. Translation gives CAISSTDTQYF.

The V call is TRBV4-1, the J call TRBJ1-4; D is ambiguous. The CDR3 sequence is 13 residues long. Germline V gene data show CDR1 as MGHRA and CDR2 as YSYEKL. Trimming cost V 5 bases and J 8 bases, with 12 bases left between them. The CDR3 DNA reads as TGCGCCAGCAGCTTACCCTTGGCCGAAAAACTGTTTTTT. This gives the protein CASSLPLAEKLFF.

DNA for the CDR3: TGTGCCAGCAACGGCGGGGGGGTTAGCGAGCAGTACTTC. Its protein product is CASNGGGVSEQYF. The gene calls are TRBV6-1 and TRBJ2-7; TRBD2 agrees at 9 bases. The CDR3 is made up of 13 amino acids. V lost 7 bases and J lost 6; bases outside the gene matches: 7. Per germline, CDR1 MNHNS and CDR2 SASEGT.

The chain joins TRBV4-1 to TRBJ1-3, with a possible D match to TRBD1 (5 bases). The CDR3 totals 15 residues. Trimming removed 7 bases from V and 0 bases from J, with 13 bases in between. The germline CDR1 and CDR2 sequences are MGHRA and YSYEKL. CDR3 amino acids: CASTDSGTSGNTIYF. The CDR3 nucleotides are TGCGCCAGCACCGATAGTGGGACCTCTGGAAACACCATATATTTT.

In its sample, this clone is medium-sized. The J gene is TRBJ2-7, the V gene TRBV13; perhaps TRBD1 as D (5 bases). CDR1 and CDR2 (germline): PRHDT, FYEKMQ (reference sequence). With 3 bases removed from V and 0 bases from J, the gap between germline ends came to 6 bases. The CDR3 contains 13 residues. CDR3 loop: CASSLTDSYEQYF. CDR3 bases: TGTGCCAGCAGCTTGACAGACTCCTACGAGCAGTACTTC.

The chain joins TRBV5-1 to TRBJ1-2; 9 bases are shared with TRBD1. The junction had 12 bases not matched to a gene; V was cut back by 4 bases and J by 2 bases. CDR1 and CDR2 (germline): SGHRS, YFSETQ. This CDR3 contains 17 residues. CDR3 nucleotides: TGCGCCAGCAGCCTGCTAGGGGACAGGGTGGGAAACTATGGCTACACCTTC. Amino acid sequence: CASSLLGDRVGNYGYTF.

This clone is deemed medium-sized. The chain carries TRBV7-2 and TRBJ2-7, with D perhaps given as TRBD1 or TRBD2 (6 bases each). Trimming shortened V by 5 bases and J by 7 bases, and 21 bases separated the two germline ends. The germline gives CDR1 SGHTA, CDR2 FQGNSA. CDR3 length equals 15 residues. The CDR3 loop reads CASSHSGARIDEQYF. The CDR3 nucleotides read TGTGCCAGCAGCCACTCGGGGGCGCGAATTGATGAGCAGTACTTC. Full variable domain (missing parts from reference TRBV7-2 and TRBJ2-7): GAGVSQSPSNKVTEKGKDVELRCDPISGHTALYWYRQSLGQGLEFLIYFQGNSAPDKSGLPSDRFSAERTGGSVSTLTIQRTQQEDSAVYLCASSHSGARIDEQYFGPGTRLTVT.

This chain uses TRBV20-1 with TRBJ2-5; perhaps D is TRBD1 or TRBD2 (5 bases each). Germline V gene data show CDR1 as DFQATT and CDR2 as SNEGSKA (reference sequence). Deletions cut 6 bases from V and 4 bases from J, with 9 bases between. The length of the CDR3 is 11 residues. The CDR3 protein is CSAGEIETQYF. In DNA form, the CDR3 reads TGCAGTGCGGGGGAGATAGAGACCCAGTACTTC.

The V gene is TRBV10-2, the J gene TRBJ1-1, with D uncertain. The CDR3 is made up of 15 amino acids. V gave up 2 bases and J gave up 4 bases, with 14 bases separating them. Per the germline V gene, CDR1 is WSHSY and CDR2 is SAAADI. CDR3 in DNA: TGCGCCAGCAGTGAGGCAGGTCACCGGGGCACTGAAGCTTTCTTT. This encodes CASSEAGHRGTEAFF.